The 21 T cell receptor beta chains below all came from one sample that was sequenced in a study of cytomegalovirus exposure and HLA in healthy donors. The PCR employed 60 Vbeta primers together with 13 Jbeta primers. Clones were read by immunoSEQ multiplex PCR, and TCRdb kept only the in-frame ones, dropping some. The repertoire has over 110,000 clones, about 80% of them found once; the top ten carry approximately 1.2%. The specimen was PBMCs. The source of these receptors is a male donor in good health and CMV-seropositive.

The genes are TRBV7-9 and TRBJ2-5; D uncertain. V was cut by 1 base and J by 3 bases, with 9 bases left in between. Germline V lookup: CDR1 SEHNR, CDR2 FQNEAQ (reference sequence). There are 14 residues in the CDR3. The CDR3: CASSLVRKEETQYF. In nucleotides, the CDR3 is TGTGCCAGCAGCTTAGTCAGGAAGGAAGAGACCCAGTACTTC.

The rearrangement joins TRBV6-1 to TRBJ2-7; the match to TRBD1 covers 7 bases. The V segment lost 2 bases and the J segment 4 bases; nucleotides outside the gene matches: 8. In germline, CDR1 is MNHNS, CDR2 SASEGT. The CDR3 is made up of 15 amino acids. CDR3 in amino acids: CASSESPGQTYEQYF. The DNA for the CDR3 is TGTGCCAGCAGTGAATCACCGGGACAGACGTACGAGCAGTACTTC.

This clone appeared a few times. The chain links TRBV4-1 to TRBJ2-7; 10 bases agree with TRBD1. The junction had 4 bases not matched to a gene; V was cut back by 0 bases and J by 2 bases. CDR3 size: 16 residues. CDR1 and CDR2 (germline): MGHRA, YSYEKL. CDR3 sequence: CASSQDWDRGTYEQYF. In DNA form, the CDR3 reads TGCGCCAGCAGCCAAGATTGGGACAGGGGAACCTACGAGCAGTACTTC.

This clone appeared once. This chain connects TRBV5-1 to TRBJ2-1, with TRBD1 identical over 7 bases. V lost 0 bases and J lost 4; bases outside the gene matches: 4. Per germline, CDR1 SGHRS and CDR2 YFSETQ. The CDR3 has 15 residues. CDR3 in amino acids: CASSLGGTDYNEQFF. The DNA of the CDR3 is TGCGCCAGCAGCTTGGGAGGGACAGATTACAATGAGCAGTTCTTC. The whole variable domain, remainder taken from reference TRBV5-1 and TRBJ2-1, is KAGVTQTPRYLIKTRGQQVTLSCSPISGHRSVSWYQQTPGQGLQFLFEYFSETQRNKGNFPGRFSGRQFSNSRSEMNVSTLELGDSALYLCASSLGGTDYNEQFFGPGTRLTVL.

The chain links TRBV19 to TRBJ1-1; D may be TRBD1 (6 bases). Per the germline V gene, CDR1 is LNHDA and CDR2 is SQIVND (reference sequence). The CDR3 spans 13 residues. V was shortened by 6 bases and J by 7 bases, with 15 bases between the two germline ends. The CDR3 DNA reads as TGTGCCAGTAGACCCCAAGGGGGGGTTGAAGCTTTCTTT. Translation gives CASRPQGGVEAFF.

The CDR3 bases are TGTGCCAGCAGGAAGGACAGCTATAATTCACCCCTCCACTTT. It codes for CASRKDSYNSPLHF. This chain joins TRBV27 and TRBJ1-6, with a tentative D call TRBD1 (6 bases). V lost 6 bases and J lost 3, with 9 bases in between. In germline, CDR1 is MNHEY, CDR2 SMNVEV (reference sequence). The CDR3 is made up of 14 amino acids.

The CDR3 DNA reads TGTGCCAGCAGTGAGCACAGAAGTCCCTACGAGCAGTACTTC. Translating gives CASSEHRSPYEQYF. The chain has TRBV2 and TRBJ2-7; D is unclear. This CDR3 region has 14 residues. The germline CDR1 and CDR2 sequences are SNHLY and FYNNEI. Trimming cost V 3 bases and J 2 bases, with 11 bases left between them. Variable domain in full (rest from reference TRBV2 and TRBJ2-7): EPEVTQTPSHQVTQMGQEVILRCVPISNHLYFYWYRQILGQKVEFLVSFYNNEISEKSEIFDDQFSVERPDGSNFTLKIRSTKLEDSAMYFCASSEHRSPYEQYFGPGTRLTVT.

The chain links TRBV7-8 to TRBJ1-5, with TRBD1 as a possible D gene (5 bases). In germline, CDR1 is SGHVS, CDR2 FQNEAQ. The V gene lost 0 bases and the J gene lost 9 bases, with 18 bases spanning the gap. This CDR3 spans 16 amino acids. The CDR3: CASSLATAREDPPQHF. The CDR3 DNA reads TGTGCCAGCAGCTTAGCTACGGCCAGGGAGGATCCGCCCCAGCATTTT.

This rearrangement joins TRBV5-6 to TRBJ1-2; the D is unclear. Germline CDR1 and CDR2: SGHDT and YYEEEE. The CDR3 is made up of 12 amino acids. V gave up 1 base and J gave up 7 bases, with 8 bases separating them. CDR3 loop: CASSLSLAGYTF. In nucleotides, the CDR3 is TGTGCCAGCAGCTTGTCATTAGCTGGCTACACCTTC.

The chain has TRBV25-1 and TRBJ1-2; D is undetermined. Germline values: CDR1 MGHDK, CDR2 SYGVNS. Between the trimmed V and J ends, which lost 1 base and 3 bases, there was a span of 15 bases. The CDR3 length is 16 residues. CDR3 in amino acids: CASSESGQEPYYGYTF. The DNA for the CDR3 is TGTGCCAGCAGTGAATCTGGGCAGGAACCATACTATGGCTACACCTTC.

The CDR3 protein is CATSGTTDTQYF. CDR3 nucleotide sequence: TGTGCGACTAGCGGGACGACAGATACGCAGTATTTT. This chain links TRBV6-5 with TRBJ2-3, with TRBD2 identical over 11 bases. Germline V lookup: CDR1 MNHEY, CDR2 SVGAGI. CDR3 size: 12 residues.

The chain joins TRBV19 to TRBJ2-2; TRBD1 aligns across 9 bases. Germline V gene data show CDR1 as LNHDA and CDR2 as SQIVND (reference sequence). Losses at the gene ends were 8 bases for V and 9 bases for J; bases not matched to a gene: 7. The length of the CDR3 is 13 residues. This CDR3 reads CASGGQGPWELFF. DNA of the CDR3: TGTGCCAGTGGGGGACAGGGCCCTTGGGAGCTGTTTTTT.

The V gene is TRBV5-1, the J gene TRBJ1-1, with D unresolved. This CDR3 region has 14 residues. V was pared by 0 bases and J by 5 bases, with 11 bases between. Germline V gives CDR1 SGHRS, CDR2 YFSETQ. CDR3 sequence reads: CASSLAEVRTEAFF. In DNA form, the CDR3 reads TGCGCCAGCAGCTTGGCCGAGGTGAGGACTGAAGCTTTCTTT.

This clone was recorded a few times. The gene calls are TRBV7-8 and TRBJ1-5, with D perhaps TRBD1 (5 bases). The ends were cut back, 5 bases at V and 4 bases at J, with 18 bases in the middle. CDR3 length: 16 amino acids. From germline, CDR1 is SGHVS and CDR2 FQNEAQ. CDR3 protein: CASSQGRAGGNQPQHF. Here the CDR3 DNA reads TGTGCCAGCAGCCAGGGTCGGGCTGGGGGGAATCAGCCCCAGCATTTT.

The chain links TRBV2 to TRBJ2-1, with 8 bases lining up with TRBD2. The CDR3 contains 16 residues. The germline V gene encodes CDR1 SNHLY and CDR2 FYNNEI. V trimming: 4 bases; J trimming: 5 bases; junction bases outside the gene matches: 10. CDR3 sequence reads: CASSAILSGTNNEQFF. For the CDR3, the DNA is TGTGCCAGCAGTGCGATCCTTAGCGGGACCAACAATGAGCAGTTCTTC. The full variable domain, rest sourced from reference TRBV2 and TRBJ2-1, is EPEVTQTPSHQVTQMGQEVILRCVPISNHLYFYWYRQILGQKVEFLVSFYNNEISEKSEIFDDQFSVERPDGSNFTLKIRSTKLEDSAMYFCASSAILSGTNNEQFFGPGTRLTVL.

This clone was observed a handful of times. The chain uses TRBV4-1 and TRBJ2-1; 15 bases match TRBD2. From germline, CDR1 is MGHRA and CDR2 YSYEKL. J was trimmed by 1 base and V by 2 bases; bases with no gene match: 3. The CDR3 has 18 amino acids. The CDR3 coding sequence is TGCGCCAGCAGCCAATCGGGACTAGCGGGGGGTTCCTACAATGAGCAGTTCTTC. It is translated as CASSQSGLAGGSYNEQFF.

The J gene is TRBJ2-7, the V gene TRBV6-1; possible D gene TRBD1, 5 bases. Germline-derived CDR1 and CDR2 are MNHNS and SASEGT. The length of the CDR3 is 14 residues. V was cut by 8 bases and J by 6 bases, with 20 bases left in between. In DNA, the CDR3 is TGTGCCAGCGGGGATTGGCAGGGTGGTCTCGAGCAGTACTTC. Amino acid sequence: CASGDWQGGLEQYF.

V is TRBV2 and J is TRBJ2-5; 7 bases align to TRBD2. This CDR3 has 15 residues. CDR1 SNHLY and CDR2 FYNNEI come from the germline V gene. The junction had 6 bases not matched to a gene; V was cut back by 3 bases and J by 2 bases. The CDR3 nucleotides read TGTGCCAGCAGTGATTGGGCTAGCGGTCAAGAGACCCAGTACTTC. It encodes CASSDWASGQETQYF.

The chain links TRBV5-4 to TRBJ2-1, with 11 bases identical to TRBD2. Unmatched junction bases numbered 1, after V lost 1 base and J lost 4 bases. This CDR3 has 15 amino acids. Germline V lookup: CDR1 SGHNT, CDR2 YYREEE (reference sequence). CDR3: CASSLTSGGYNEQFF. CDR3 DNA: TGTGCCAGCAGCTTGACTAGCGGGGGTTACAATGAGCAGTTCTTC.

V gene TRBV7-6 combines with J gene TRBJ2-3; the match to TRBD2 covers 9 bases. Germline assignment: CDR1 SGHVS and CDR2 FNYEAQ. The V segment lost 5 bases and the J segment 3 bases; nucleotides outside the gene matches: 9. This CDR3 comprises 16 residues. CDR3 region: CASSLRRGGVTDTQYF. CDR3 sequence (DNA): TGTGCCAGCAGCCTCCGGCGGGGGGGCGTTACAGATACGCAGTATTTT.

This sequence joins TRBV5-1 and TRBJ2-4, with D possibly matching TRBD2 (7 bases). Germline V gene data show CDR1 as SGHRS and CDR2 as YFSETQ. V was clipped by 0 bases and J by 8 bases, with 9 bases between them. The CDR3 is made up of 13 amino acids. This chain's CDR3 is CASSLEGGDIQYF. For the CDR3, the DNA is TGCGCCAGCAGCTTGGAGGGGGGGGACATTCAGTACTTC.